Below, 30 T cell receptor beta chains from the same sample are listed, as sequenced in a study of OX40 agonist ivuxolimab in advanced cancers. TCRdb keeps only in-frame clones here, not all; method: immunoSEQ multiplex PCR. The table has about 93,000 clones, 90% to 95% seen once. The source material was CD4+ or CD8+ T cells sorted from blood, sampled in a trial of the OX40 agonist ivuxolimab. Every receptor here comes from an adult with an advanced solid tumor such as melanoma, head and neck, liver or kidney cancer.

Only a few counts were recorded for this clone. The chain employs TRBV4-1 and TRBJ1-2; D may be TRBD1 (5 bases). V was cut by 1 base and J by 7 bases, with 19 bases left in between. This CDR3 is 16 amino acids long. Germline V gene sequence: CDR1 MGHRA, CDR2 YSYEKL. CDR3 sequence reads: CASSQVFGGRNPGYTF. The CDR3 DNA reads as TGCGCCAGCAGCCAAGTTTTTGGGGGTAGGAATCCTGGCTACACCTTC.

This chain links TRBV27 with TRBJ2-3; tentative D call: TRBD1 (5 bases). CDR1 and CDR2 (germline): MNHEY, SMNVEV (reference sequence). The length of the CDR3 is 15 residues. V shed 4 bases and J shed 0 bases, with 11 bases lying between them. In nucleotides, the CDR3 is TGTGCCAGCAGTTCCCAGGGCCCTAGCACAGATACGCAGTATTTT. It translates to CASSSQGPSTDTQYF.

This chain connects TRBV27 to TRBJ1-1; TRBD1 is a possible D gene (6 bases). This CDR3 has 15 amino acids. CDR1 is MNHEY and CDR2 is SMNVEV in the germline V gene (reference sequence). Trimming pared 6 bases from V and 5 bases from J, leaving 19 bases between. The CDR3 DNA reads as TGTGCCAGCAGCCCATTAGTGGGGGCCGGAACTGAAGCTTTCTTT. Translated, it gives CASSPLVGAGTEAFF.

The CDR3 sequence: CSARGHEQYF. As DNA, the CDR3 is TGCAGTGCTAGGGGGCACGAGCAGTACTTC. The rearrangement uses TRBV20-1 and TRBJ2-7; possible D gene TRBD1, 5 bases. Trimming left V 3 bases short and J 5 bases short, with 5 bases between. The CDR3 is 10 amino acids. The germline CDR1 and CDR2 sequences are DFQATT and SNEGSKA (reference sequence).

This chain connects TRBV5-6 to TRBJ2-1; D uncertain. Germline lookup yields CDR1 SGHDT and CDR2 YYEEEE. The ends were cut back, 2 bases at V and 8 bases at J, with 5 bases in the middle. This CDR3 has 11 amino acids. CDR3 bases: TGTGCCAGCAGCTTAGGGTATGAGCAGTTCTTC. Translating it yields CASSLGYEQFF.

The sample holds a few counts of this clone. The chain joins TRBV28 to TRBJ1-5; the D is unclear. The CDR3 sequence is 13 residues long. The germline V and J ends were trimmed by 3 bases and 4 bases, with 7 bases remaining between them. Per germline, CDR1 MDHEN and CDR2 SYDVKM. The CDR3, as DNA: TGTGCCAGCAGTTTGTCAGTAAATCAGCCCCAGCATTTT. Translated, it gives CASSLSVNQPQHF.

The V and J genes are TRBV7-9 and TRBJ1-2; 11 nucleotides line up with TRBD1. Germline loops: CDR1 SEHNR, CDR2 FQNEAQ (reference sequence). Trimming took 7 bases from V and 6 from J; bases not matched to a gene: 7. CDR3 length equals 14 residues. CDR3 region: CASTSGQGAHGYTF. In nucleotides, the CDR3 is TGTGCCAGCACCTCCGGACAGGGGGCTCATGGCTACACCTTC.

The V and J genes are TRBV6-5 and TRBJ2-7; no clear D. With 2 bases removed from V and 0 bases from J, the gap between germline ends came to 8 bases. The CDR3 is made up of 14 amino acids. Germline lookup yields CDR1 MNHEY and CDR2 SVGAGI. The CDR3 region is CASSYVAVSYEQYF. The CDR3 DNA reads as TGTGCCAGCAGTTACGTAGCTGTCTCCTACGAGCAGTACTTC.

This clone was seen only once. The chain combines TRBV10-2 with TRBJ1-1; perhaps TRBD1 as D (5 bases). The CDR3 consists of 12 residues. The V gene lost 5 bases and the J gene lost 10 bases, with 14 bases spanning the gap. Germline-derived CDR1 and CDR2 are WSHSY and SAAADI. The CDR3 DNA reads as TGCGCCAGCAGTTGGGACGTGGGTGTAGCTTTCTTT. Translated: CASSWDVGVAFF.

The chain employs TRBV6-1 and TRBJ2-5; 9 bases fit TRBD2. This CDR3 is built from 14 residues. Germline lookup yields CDR1 MNHNS and CDR2 SASEGT. V trimming: 8 bases; J trimming: 3 bases; junction bases outside the gene matches: 7. CDR3 loop: CASGSGSIKETQYF. The CDR3 coding sequence is TGTGCCAGCGGTAGCGGGAGCATAAAAGAGACCCAGTACTTC.

The chain joins TRBV19 to TRBJ1-6; D remains ambiguous. V dropped 7 bases and J dropped 8 bases, with 12 bases sitting between them. This CDR3 is 13 amino acids long. The germline V gene encodes CDR1 LNHDA and CDR2 SQIVND (reference sequence). CDR3 DNA sequence: TGTGCCAGTAAGCACAGAGGCCATTCACCCCTCCACTTT. Residues: CASKHRGHSPLHF.

This chain joins TRBV5-4 and TRBJ2-3, with 11 nucleotides matching TRBD2. Germline trimming cut 10 bases from V and 3 bases from J; bases unmatched to any gene: 7. The germline V gene encodes CDR1 SGHNT and CDR2 YYREEE (reference sequence). The CDR3 runs 14 residues. CDR3 loop: CACTSGRTTDTQYF. The CDR3 DNA is TGTGCCTGTACTAGCGGGAGAACGACAGATACGCAGTATTTT.

V gene TRBV27 combines with J gene TRBJ1-1; D call uncertain. Trimming cost V 3 bases and J 5 bases, with 10 bases left between them. CDR3 size: 13 residues. CDR1 is MNHEY and CDR2 is SMNVEV in the germline V gene (reference sequence). CDR3 residues: CASSLAPWTEAFF. Written as DNA, the CDR3 is TGTGCCAGCAGTTTGGCCCCTTGGACTGAAGCTTTCTTT.

The chain couples TRBV4-1 to TRBJ2-1; D is unclear. Trimming pared 1 base from V and 7 bases from J, leaving 5 bases between. CDR1 is MGHRA, CDR2 YSYEKL, per germline. This CDR3 region has 12 residues. CDR3 DNA sequence: TGCGCCAGCAGCCAAGTGGTAAATGAGCAGTTCTTC. It codes for CASSQVVNEQFF.

The rearrangement uses TRBV10-1 and TRBJ2-1, with D hard to call. This CDR3 comprises 14 residues. Trimming shortened V by 4 bases and J by 0 bases, and 7 bases separated the two germline ends. Germline V gives CDR1 WNHNN, CDR2 SYGVQD (reference sequence). CDR3 DNA: TGCGCCAGCAGTGTTTCTAGCTCCTACAATGAGCAGTTCTTC. This sequence encodes CASSVSSSYNEQFF.

This rearrangement joins TRBV27 to TRBJ2-3; possible D gene TRBD2, 5 bases. Germline loops: CDR1 MNHEY, CDR2 SMNVEV (reference sequence). There are 16 residues in the CDR3. Trimming took off 6 bases at V and 2 bases at J, with 18 bases between the two ends. CDR3 loop: CASSQIRTSHTDTQYF. CDR3 coding DNA: TGTGCCAGCAGCCAAATTAGGACTTCTCACACAGATACGCAGTATTTT.

The gene calls are TRBV9 and TRBJ1-1; the D is unclear. V lost 0 bases and J 0 bases, leaving 12 bases between the germline ends. The CDR3 consists of 16 residues. Germline V gene data show CDR1 as SGDLS and CDR2 as YYNGEE. The CDR3 nucleotides are TGTGCCAGCAGCGTAGAAGGGCAGGTATTGAACACTGAAGCTTTCTTT. The encoded protein is CASSVEGQVLNTEAFF.

J is TRBJ1-1 and V is TRBV10-3; D is unresolved. V gave up 2 bases and J gave up 7 bases, with 14 bases separating them. This CDR3 has 14 residues. In germline, CDR1 is ENHRY, CDR2 SYGVKD. CDR3 in amino acids: CAISETWNNFEAFF. The CDR3 nucleotides are TGTGCCATCAGTGAGACCTGGAACAATTTTGAAGCTTTCTTT.

The rearrangement uses TRBV7-9 and TRBJ1-1; D perhaps matches TRBD1 (5 bases). This CDR3 has 16 residues. CDR1 and CDR2 from the germline V gene are SEHNR and FQNEAQ (reference sequence). V lost 2 bases and J lost 1, with 14 bases in between. The CDR3 DNA reads TGTGCCAGCAGCTTACTCCAGGGATATGCGAACACTGAAGCTTTCTTT. It translates to CASSLLQGYANTEAFF.

This chain joins TRBV5-1 and TRBJ1-2; TRBD1 matches at 7 bases. V was pared by 0 bases and J by 1 base, with 3 bases of the junction left unmatched. From germline, CDR1 is SGHRS and CDR2 YFSETQ. The CDR3 is 15 residues long. The CDR3 reads CASSLAAGGNYGYTF. Here the CDR3 DNA reads TGCGCCAGCAGCTTGGCCGCAGGGGGTAACTATGGCTACACCTTC. The full variable domain, its missing parts supplied by reference TRBV5-1 and TRBJ1-2, is KAGVTQTPRYLIKTRGQQVTLSCSPISGHRSVSWYQQTPGQGLQFLFEYFSETQRNKGNFPGRFSGRQFSNSRSEMNVSTLELGDSALYLCASSLAAGGNYGYTFGSGTRLTVV.

The rearrangement joins TRBV6-5 to TRBJ1-6, with TRBD1 matching 8 bases. Germline CDR1 is MNHEY and CDR2 is SVGAGI. V trimming: 6 bases; J trimming: 9 bases; junction bases outside the gene matches: 7. The CDR3 is 14 amino acids. CDR3 loop: CASSPGQGSSPLHF. As DNA, the CDR3 is TGTGCCAGCAGCCCCGGACAGGGCAGTTCACCCCTCCACTTT.

The rearrangement links TRBV6-1 to TRBJ2-7; D possibly corresponds to TRBD1 (6 bases). The V gene lost 6 bases and the J gene lost 3 bases, with 6 bases spanning the gap. The CDR3 runs 11 residues. CDR1 is MNHNS, CDR2 SASEGT, per germline. CDR3 sequence reads: CASRDSYEQYF. CDR3 DNA: TGTGCCAGCAGGGACAGCTACGAGCAGTACTTC.

The V and J genes are TRBV11-3 and TRBJ1-1; weak D call: TRBD1 (6 bases). V was cut by 3 bases and J by 1 base, with 15 bases left in between. This CDR3 has 16 amino acids. Per the germline V gene, CDR1 is SGHNT and CDR2 is YENEEA. The DNA for the CDR3 is TGTGCCAGCAGCTTTTCTTGGGCAGGGGCGAACACTGAAGCTTTCTTT. This translates into CASSFSWAGANTEAFF.

The V call is TRBV7-8, the J call TRBJ1-3, with TRBD1 matching over 12 bases. Germline values: CDR1 SGHVS, CDR2 FQNEAQ. V was clipped by 1 base and J by 3 bases; unmatched bases: 4. The CDR3 is made up of 17 amino acids. The CDR3 sequence is CASSLEGTGGYGNTIYF. DNA of the CDR3: TGTGCCAGCAGCTTAGAGGGGACAGGGGGCTATGGAAACACCATATATTTT.

The CDR3 nucleotides are TGTGCCAGCAGTGATTTCGCGGGGACTAGCGGGAGGGAATACAATGAGCAGTTCTTC. Translating gives CASSDFAGTSGREYNEQFF. The rearrangement uses TRBV2 and TRBJ2-1; TRBD2 aligns across 16 bases. The CDR3 sequence is 19 residues long. CDR1 SNHLY and CDR2 FYNNEI come from the germline V gene. The V and J ends lost 3 bases and 4 bases, in that order; junction bases with no gene match: 9.

The gene calls are TRBV11-2 and TRBJ2-7, with D uncertain. Germline V gene lookup returns CDR1 SGHAT and CDR2 FQNNGV. Trimming cost V 1 base and J 2 bases, with 9 bases left between them. CDR3 length: 14 residues. The CDR3 is CASSLGAPPYEQYF. CDR3 DNA sequence: TGTGCCAGCAGCTTAGGAGCCCCTCCCTACGAGCAGTACTTC.

V usage is TRBV7-6 and J usage is TRBJ2-1; unclear D gene. Germline V gene lookup returns CDR1 SGHVS and CDR2 FNYEAQ. V was trimmed by 0 bases and J by 10 bases, leaving 4 bases between them. This CDR3 has 11 residues. CDR3 loop: CASSLATEQFF. The CDR3, as DNA: TGTGCCAGCAGCTTAGCGACAGAGCAGTTCTTC.

The chain recombines TRBV9 with TRBJ1-5; tentative D call: TRBD1 (5 bases). This CDR3 has 16 amino acids. V dropped 3 bases and J dropped 4 bases, with 17 bases sitting between them. Germline V gene sequence: CDR1 SGDLS, CDR2 YYNGEE. The CDR3 is CASSGSGPPENQPQHF. The DNA for the CDR3 is TGTGCCAGCAGCGGATCGGGACCCCCGGAGAATCAGCCCCAGCATTTT. The full variable domain, with the rest looked up from reference TRBV9 and TRBJ1-5, is DSGVTQTPKHLITATGQRVTLRCSPRSGDLSVYWYQQSLDQGLQFLIQYYNGEERAKGNILERFSAQQFPDLHSELNLSSLELGDSALYFCASSGSGPPENQPQHFGDGTRLSIL.

This sequence joins TRBV12-5 and TRBJ1-6, with 9 nucleotides matching TRBD1. The CDR3 is 20 amino acids. Germline-derived CDR1 and CDR2 are LGHNT and FRNRAP. With 3 bases clipped from V and 0 bases from J, the junction kept 12 bases outside the gene matches. The CDR3 region is CASGFYVGTGQSSYNSPLHF. The CDR3 nucleotides are TGTGCTAGTGGTTTTTATGTGGGGACAGGGCAGAGCTCCTATAATTCACCCCTCCACTTT.

The CDR3 here is CASSAWTSGRGEQYF. The DNA for the CDR3 is TGTGCCAGCAGTGCTTGGACTAGCGGGAGGGGCGAGCAGTACTTC. The V and J genes are TRBV6-1 and TRBJ2-7; TRBD2 agrees at 15 bases. Trimming cost V 4 bases and J 6 bases; bases outside gene matches: 4. The CDR3 totals 15 residues. Germline CDR1 is MNHNS and CDR2 is SASEGT.